The present T cell receptor beta chain was sequenced within a study of blood T cell repertoires in COVID-19. TCRdb's copy holds only in-frame clones and misses some; the assay was immunoSEQ multiplex PCR. The sample lists about 180,000 clones, about 80% occurring once. The CDR3 sequence is 12 residues long. The V gene's germline CDR1 is LNHDA and CDR2 SQIVND (reference sequence). V lost 6 bases to trimming and J lost 8 bases; unmatched junction nucleotides: 2. The sequence came from a human donor in a cohort sampled during active COVID-19. The sequenced sample consisted of peripheral blood. The chain joins TRBV19 to TRBJ1-2; 11 bases agree with TRBD1. CDR3 sequence reads: CASRDRGQGYTF. The CDR3 nucleotides are TGTGCCAGTAGGGACAGGGGGCAAGGCTACACCTTC.